These 23 T cell receptor beta chains originate from one sample sequenced in a study of T cells and copy number aberrations in small-cell lung cancer. Generated by immunoSEQ multiplex PCR, the TCRdb table keeps only in-frame clones and is missing some. The table lists 500 or so clones, roughly 90% of them singletons. Input material: tumor tissue. Every receptor here comes from a man aged 60 to 69 with small cell lung cancer.

This clone came up once. V usage is TRBV4-1 and J usage is TRBJ2-7, with 8 nucleotides matching TRBD1. With 2 bases clipped from V and 4 bases from J, the junction kept 4 bases outside the gene matches. Germline CDR1 MGHRA, CDR2 YSYEKL. This CDR3 spans 14 amino acids. The CDR3 nucleotides read TGCGCCAGCAGCCAAAAGTGGACAGGGTACGAGCAGTACTTC. Its translation is CASSQKWTGYEQYF.

The chain recombines TRBV30 with TRBJ1-3; no reliable D call. Germline assignment: CDR1 GTSNPN and CDR2 SVGIG (reference sequence). The V gene lost 4 bases and the J gene lost 1 base, with 5 bases spanning the gap. The CDR3 runs 12 residues. This CDR3 reads CAWKKSGNTIYF. CDR3 bases: TGTGCCTGGAAGAAGTCTGGAAACACCATATATTTT.

Written as DNA, the CDR3 is TGCGCCAGCAGCCAAGCCTTAATCGCGGGGGGGCCAGAGACCCAGTACTTC. Its protein is CASSQALIAGGPETQYF. V usage is TRBV4-1 and J usage is TRBJ2-5; 9 bases line up with TRBD2. This CDR3 region has 17 residues. V trimming: 1 base; J trimming: 4 bases; junction bases outside the gene matches: 10. Germline V gives CDR1 MGHRA, CDR2 YSYEKL.

The genes are TRBV7-9 and TRBJ1-2, with D possibly being TRBD1 (6 bases). Between the trimmed V and J ends, which lost 1 base and 4 bases, there was a span of 10 bases. The CDR3 spans 14 residues. CDR1 is SEHNR and CDR2 is FQNEAQ in the germline V gene (reference sequence). CDR3 in DNA: TGTGCCAGCAGCTTAGAGGCAGGGGTCTATGGCTACACCTTC. Encoded protein: CASSLEAGVYGYTF. Filled out from reference TRBV7-9 and TRBJ1-2, the complete variable domain reads DTGVSQNPRHKITKRGQNVTFRCDPISEHNRLYWYRQTLGQGPEFLTYFQNEAQLEKSRLLSDRFSAERPKGSFSTLEIQRTEQGDSAMYLCASSLEAGVYGYTFGSGTRLTVV.

Written as DNA, the CDR3 is TGTGCCAGCAGTTACGGCGACAGGGTACTTGAAAAACTGTTTTTT. Translation gives CASSYGDRVLEKLFF. The chain has TRBV6-5 and TRBJ1-4; 7 bases fit TRBD1. Germline CDR1 is MNHEY and CDR2 is SVGAGI. V shed 2 bases and J 7 bases; nucleotides not matched to a gene: 7. The CDR3 is made up of 15 amino acids.

This sequence joins TRBV7-9 and TRBJ1-4; D gene uncertain. The CDR3 length is 14 residues. Trimming took off 5 bases at V and 4 bases at J, with 11 bases between the two ends. The V gene's germline CDR1 is SEHNR and CDR2 FQNEAQ (reference sequence). The CDR3 region is CASSIDTRNEKLFF. The CDR3, as DNA: TGTGCCAGCAGCATTGACACCCGTAATGAAAAACTGTTTTTT.

The chain combines TRBV30 with TRBJ2-5; D may be TRBD2 (5 bases). Germline V gene data show CDR1 as GTSNPN and CDR2 as SVGIG (reference sequence). This CDR3 is 14 amino acids long. Trimming took 5 bases from V and 4 from J, leaving 17 bases between them. DNA of the CDR3: TGTGCCTGGTCAAAGGACGGGGATGTAGAGACCCAGTACTTC. This translates into CAWSKDGDVETQYF.

The gene calls are TRBV7-3 and TRBJ2-3; 7 nucleotides align to TRBD1. The germline V gene encodes CDR1 SGHTA and CDR2 FQGTGA. With V trimmed by 3 bases and J by 3 bases, 3 bases remained unmatched. The CDR3 length is 14 residues. The CDR3 coding sequence is TGTGCCAGCAGCTTGAAGGGGGCAACAGATACGCAGTATTTT. It is translated as CASSLKGATDTQYF.

This chain uses TRBV28 with TRBJ1-3, with a possible D match to TRBD1 (5 bases). The V and J ends lost 6 bases and 5 bases respectively, with 14 bases between them. There are 14 residues in the CDR3. Germline V gene lookup returns CDR1 MDHEN and CDR2 SYDVKM. The CDR3, as DNA: TGTGCCAGCAGACCGTGGGGGTTCAGAAACACCATATATTTT. Translating it yields CASRPWGFRNTIYF.

This chain connects TRBV7-8 to TRBJ1-4; no firm D call. The V gene lost 5 bases and the J gene lost 2 bases, with 9 bases spanning the gap. Germline V gene sequence: CDR1 SGHVS, CDR2 FQNEAQ. The CDR3 covers 14 residues. This chain's CDR3 is CASSPTHTNEKLFF. CDR3 DNA: TGTGCCAGCAGCCCGACCCACACTAATGAAAAACTGTTTTTT.

The genes are TRBV7-2 and TRBJ1-4; no reliable D call. The germline V gene encodes CDR1 SGHTA and CDR2 FQGNSA. With 2 bases removed from V and 5 bases from J, the gap between germline ends came to 6 bases. The CDR3 has 13 amino acids. DNA of the CDR3: TGTGCCAGCAGCTTACTGGTGAATGAAAAACTGTTTTTT. This translates into CASSLLVNEKLFF.

The chain has TRBV5-8 and TRBJ2-3; D is unresolved. This CDR3 has 14 amino acids. The germline V gene encodes CDR1 SGHTS and CDR2 YDEGEE. Between the trimmed V and J ends, which lost 0 bases and 0 bases, there was a span of 5 bases. CDR3 protein: CASSLVSSTDTQYF. Written as DNA, the CDR3 is TGTGCCAGCAGCTTGGTTTCTAGCACAGATACGCAGTATTTT.

This rearrangement joins TRBV4-2 to TRBJ1-1; D remains ambiguous. This CDR3 has 11 amino acids. Trimming removed 2 bases from V and 2 bases from J, with 0 bases in between. Germline V CDR1 and CDR2: LGHNA, YNFKEQ. CDR3 DNA sequence: TGTGCCAGCAGCCAAAACACTGAAGCTTTCTTT. Its protein product is CASSQNTEAFF.

This clone has only one observation. The genes are TRBV4-3 and TRBJ2-3; D call uncertain. V was clipped by 0 bases and J by 6 bases, with 19 bases between them. Germline values: CDR1 LGHNA, CDR2 YSLEER. The CDR3 runs to 17 residues. CDR3 sequence reads: CASSQELRSSDPDTQYF. The CDR3 coding sequence is TGCGCCAGCAGCCAAGAGCTTAGGAGCTCCGATCCGGATACGCAGTATTTT.

CDR3 DNA: TGTGCCAGCAGCTCTGGATCCACCATGAGGAATCAGCCCCAGCATTTT. Translated: CASSSGSTMRNQPQHF. J is TRBJ1-5 and V is TRBV7-9; D unresolved. The CDR3 covers 16 residues. CDR1 and CDR2 from the germline V gene are SEHNR and FQNEAQ (reference sequence). V lost 4 bases, J lost 4 bases, and 17 bases lay in between.

The J gene is TRBJ1-4, the V gene TRBV5-1, with D unresolved. This CDR3 region has 15 residues. CDR1 is SGHRS, CDR2 YFSETQ, per germline. Trimming left V 0 bases short and J 0 bases short, with 6 bases between. The CDR3 coding sequence is TGCGCCAGCAGCTTGGGACAAGCAACTAATGAAAAACTGTTTTTT. As protein: CASSLGQATNEKLFF.

The gene calls are TRBV7-9 and TRBJ2-1; 7 positions agree with TRBD2. CDR3 length: 13 residues. The V and J ends lost 10 bases and 8 bases, in that order; junction bases with no gene match: 11. In germline, CDR1 is SEHNR, CDR2 FQNEAQ (reference sequence). The CDR3 bases are TGTGCCACCCCGGGGCGGGAGCTCTATGAGCAGTTCTTC. It codes for CATPGRELYEQFF. The full variable domain, rest sourced from reference TRBV7-9 and TRBJ2-1, is DTGVSQNPRHKITKRGQNVTFRCDPISEHNRLYWYRQTLGQGPEFLTYFQNEAQLEKSRLLSDRFSAERPKGSFSTLEIQRTEQGDSAMYLCATPGRELYEQFFGPGTRLTVL.

The gene calls are TRBV4-3 and TRBJ1-4, with D possibly TRBD1 on 5 matching bases. The V and J ends lost 1 base and 3 bases respectively, with 12 bases between them. CDR3 length: 16 residues. From germline, CDR1 is LGHNA and CDR2 YSLEER. As DNA, the CDR3 is TGCGCCAGCAGCCAAGGAACCCAAGGGGCTAATGAAAAACTGTTTTTT. This encodes CASSQGTQGANEKLFF.

This chain uses TRBV7-2 with TRBJ2-7, with no clear D. The CDR3 length is 11 residues. V lost 2 bases, J lost 5 bases, and 4 bases lay in between. Germline-derived CDR1 and CDR2 are SGHTA and FQGNSA. DNA for the CDR3: TGTGCCAGCAGCTTACTCGACGAGCAGTACTTC. Translation gives CASSLLDEQYF.

V is TRBV19 and J is TRBJ2-2, with 15 bases identical to TRBD2. Losses at the gene ends were 6 bases for V and 3 bases for J; bases not matched to a gene: 8. Germline V gene lookup returns CDR1 LNHDA and CDR2 SQIVND (reference sequence). This CDR3 contains 18 residues. In nucleotides, the CDR3 is TGTGCCAGTAGCGGACTAGCGGGAGGGCGGTATGACACCGGGGAGCTGTTTTTT. Amino acids: CASSGLAGGRYDTGELFF.

The chain's CDR3 is CASSSRTGGVIYNEQFF. CDR3 in DNA: TGTGCCAGCAGTTCCCGGACAGGAGGGGTTATCTACAATGAGCAGTTCTTC. The chain couples TRBV28 to TRBJ2-1; possible D gene TRBD1, 7 bases. V gave up 4 bases and J gave up 3 bases, with 19 bases separating them. Germline CDR1 MDHEN, CDR2 SYDVKM. The CDR3 runs 17 residues.

In regard to this clone: A read error may account for a junction end that differs from germline. The chain combines TRBV2 with TRBJ1-4, with D uncertain. This CDR3 has 15 amino acids. CDR1 SNHLY and CDR2 FYNNEI come from the germline V gene. The CDR3 is CASRKGGTTNEKLLF. The DNA of the CDR3 is TGTGCCAGCAGGAAAGGAGGTACAACTAATGAAAAACTGCTTTTT.

The chain recombines TRBV29-1 with TRBJ2-5; 8 bases are a match to TRBD2. This CDR3 contains 13 residues. Losses at the gene ends were 6 bases for V and 2 bases for J; bases not matched to a gene: 5. Germline assignment: CDR1 SQVTM and CDR2 ANQGSEA. CDR3 region: CSVGASGQETQYF. The CDR3 DNA reads as TGCAGCGTCGGGGCTAGCGGGCAAGAGACCCAGTACTTC.